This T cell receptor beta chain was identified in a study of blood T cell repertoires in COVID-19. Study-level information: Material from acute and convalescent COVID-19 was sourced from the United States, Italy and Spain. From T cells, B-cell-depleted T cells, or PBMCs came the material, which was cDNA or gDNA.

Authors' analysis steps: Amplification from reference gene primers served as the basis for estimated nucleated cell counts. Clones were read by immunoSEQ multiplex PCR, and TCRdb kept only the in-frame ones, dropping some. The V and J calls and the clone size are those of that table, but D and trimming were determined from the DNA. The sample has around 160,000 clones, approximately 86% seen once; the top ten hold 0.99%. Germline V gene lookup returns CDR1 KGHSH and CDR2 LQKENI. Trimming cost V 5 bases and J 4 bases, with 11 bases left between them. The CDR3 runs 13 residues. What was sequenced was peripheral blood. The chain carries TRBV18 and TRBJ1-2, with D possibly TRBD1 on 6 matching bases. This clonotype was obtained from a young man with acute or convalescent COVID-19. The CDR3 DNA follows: TGTGCCAGCTCAGAGGGACACTTCTATGGCTACACCTTC. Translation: CASSEGHFYGYTF.